This TCR beta chain was sequenced in a study of shared clonotypes between healthy human individuals. General observations from the study: The researchers took only blood, and tissue repertoires probably look different.

With regard to this clone: Its target is unknown.

The naive CD8 subset, CD45RO-negative cells positively selected for CCR7, excluded terminally differentiated effector memory CD45RA+ cells. Profiling relied on immunoSEQ multiplex PCR, and the TCRdb table lists in-frame clones only, not all of them. The sample lists about 2 million clones; 85% to 95% were seen once. This sequence was found in a man in his late teens or twenties in good health. The sequenced sample was naive CD8+ T cells sorted from blood.

The CDR3 sequence: CASSLQASGPEQFF. The CDR3, as DNA: TGTGCCAGCAGCTTACAGGCTAGCGGGCCAGAGCAGTTCTTC. The gene calls are TRBV7-9 and TRBJ2-1; TRBD2 aligns across 8 bases. Looked up from germline, CDR1 is SEHNR and CDR2 is FQNEAQ (reference sequence). The V gene end was trimmed by 2 bases and the J gene end by 10 bases; junction bases not matched to a gene: 7. The CDR3 spans 14 residues.